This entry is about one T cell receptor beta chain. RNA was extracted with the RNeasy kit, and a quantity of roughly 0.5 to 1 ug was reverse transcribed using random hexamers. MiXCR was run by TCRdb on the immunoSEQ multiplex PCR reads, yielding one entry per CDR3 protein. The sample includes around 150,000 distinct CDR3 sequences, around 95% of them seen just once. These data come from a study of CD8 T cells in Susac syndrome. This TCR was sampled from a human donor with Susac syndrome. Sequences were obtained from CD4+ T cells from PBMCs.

Here the CDR3 reads CASSLGLQIWDEQFF. CDR3 DNA sequence: TGTGCCAGCAGCTTAGGGCTCCAAATATGGGATGAGCAGTTCTTC. The chain couples TRBV7-6 to TRBJ2-1; no reliable D call. This CDR3 has 15 residues. CDR1 and CDR2 from the germline V gene are SGHVS and FNYEAQ. Trimming cost V 1 base and J 8 bases, with 15 bases left between them.